A selection of T cell receptor beta chains follows, all from one sample in a study of T cells in Graves' hyperthyroidism and ophthalmopathy. MiXCR was run by TCRdb on the multiplex PCR reads, yielding one entry per CDR3 protein. The repertoire holds 300,000 or so distinct CDR3 sequences, with 21% as singletons. Sample: blood. Receptors originate from a woman aged 50 to 60 with Graves' hyperthyroidism. Both conserved end residues are part of each CDR3. The D gene is left open where the match is weak. Rows give clone size only sometimes, using once, few, many, or a class for an expanded clone.

clone_size d_call j_call v_call cdr3_aa cdr3_nt
many - TRBJ1-5 TRBV19 CASSTPGGKQPQHF TGTGCCAGTAGTACCCCCGGCGGGAAACAGCCCCAGCATTTT
- - TRBJ1-2 TRBV5-5 CASSLTDSRGYGYTF TGTGCCAGCAGCCTGACGGATTCCAGGGGCTATGGCTACACCTTC
many TRBD2 TRBJ2-3 TRBV7-9 CASSPLAANTQYF TGTGCCAGCAGCCCTCTAGCGGCAAATACGCAGTATTTT
many - TRBJ2-5 TRBV28 CASLRNHQETQYF TGTGCCAGTCTACGTAACCATCAAGAGACCCAGTACTTC
- TRBD2 TRBJ2-1 TRBV20-1 CSAGAGDNEQFF TGCAGTGCTGGCGCGGGGGACAATGAGCAGTTCTTC
few - TRBJ2-6 TRBV20-1 CSASRALSGANVLTF TGCAGTGCTAGCCGGGCCTTATCTGGGGCCAACGTCCTGACTTTC
many - TRBJ1-1 TRBV5-1 CASSLDLPGIGNAFF TGCGCCAGCAGCTTGGACTTACCGGGAATAGGGAACGCTTTCTTT
- - TRBJ2-1 TRBV5-8 CASAFSQGEQFF TGTGCCAGCGCTTTTTCGCAGGGTGAGCAGTTCTTC
many - TRBJ2-3 TRBV7-6 CASSQTRNTQYF TGTGCCAGCAGCCAGACTAGAAATACGCAGTATTTT
few - TRBJ1-4 TRBV6-2/TRBV6-3 CASRTDWANEKLFF TGTGCCAGCAGGACCGACTGGGCTAATGAAAAACTGTTTTTT
- - TRBJ1-2 TRBV20-1 CSAAQVNYGYTF TGCAGTGCGGCACAGGTTAACTATGGCTACACCTTC
many TRBD2 TRBJ2-3 TRBV7-9 CASSHRREADTQYF TGTGCCAGCAGTCATCGGCGGGAGGCAGATACGCAGTATTTT
- - TRBJ2-1 TRBV11-1 CASSLAGSRSSYNEQFF TGTGCCAGCAGCTTAGCGGGCTCACGGAGCTCCTACAATGAGCAGTTCTTC
- TRBD1 TRBJ2-3 TRBV7-8 CASSSRQGSDTQYF TGTGCCAGCAGCTCGCGACAGGGATCGGATACGCAGTATTTT
few TRBD1 TRBJ1-2 TRBV29-1 CSVEPRGHTGYTF TGCAGCGTTGAACCCAGGGGGCATACTGGCTACACCTTC
many - TRBJ2-1 TRBV30 CAGYLGGEAQFF TGTGCCGGCTACCTCGGTGGGGAGGCGCAGTTCTTC
many - TRBJ2-7 TRBV20-1 CSASLREQYF TGCAGTGCTTCCCTCAGGGAGCAGTACTTC
few TRBD2 TRBJ2-4 TRBV3-1 CASSQAGGAKNIQYF TGTGCCAGCAGCCAAGCGGGAGGGGCCAAAAACATTCAGTACTTC
many - TRBJ2-5 TRBV7-9 CASSLVAGQGETQYF TGTGCCAGCAGCTTAGTGGCTGGACAAGGGGAGACCCAGTACTTC
many - TRBJ2-3 TRBV20-1 CSVLSGHRGTDTQYF TGCAGTGTTCTAAGCGGGCACAGAGGAACAGATACGCAGTATTTT
many TRBD2 TRBJ2-5 TRBV20-1 CSANGGTGETQYF TGCAGTGCTAACGGGGGGACGGGAGAGACCCAGTACTTC
many - TRBJ2-3 TRBV3-1 CASSQEGTPRSDTQYF TGTGCCAGCAGCCAAGAAGGGACACCCCGGTCGGATACGCAGTATTTT
- - TRBJ1-1 TRBV29-1 CSVYQGPVTEAFF TGCAGCGTTTATCAGGGGCCTGTCACTGAAGCTTTCTTT
many TRBD1 TRBJ1-5 TRBV27 CASSPGDRGAGQPQHF TGTGCCAGCAGTCCGGGGGACAGGGGTGCGGGTCAGCCCCAGCATTTT
- - TRBJ2-7 TRBV19 CASSNRDVTYEQYF TGTGCCAGTAGTAACCGGGACGTCACCTACGAGCAGTACTTC
- TRBD2 TRBJ2-7 TRBV4-2 CASSQVGGSAYEQYF TGTGCCAGCAGCCAAGTGGGCGGGAGCGCCTACGAGCAGTACTTC
many TRBD2 TRBJ2-3 TRBV10-2 CASSTTSGGATDTQYF TGCGCCAGCAGCACCACTAGCGGGGGGGCAACAGATACGCAGTATTTT
many - TRBJ2-3 TRBV6-1 CASSEGGWAVDTQYF TGTGCCAGCAGTGAAGGGGGGTGGGCGGTAGATACGCAGTATTTT
many - TRBJ1-1 TRBV6-5 CASSYPVVGGERAFF TGTGCCAGCAGTTACCCCGTAGTGGGGGGCGAACGAGCTTTCTTT
many TRBD2 TRBJ2-4 TRBV2 CASSEELAGVNIQYF TGTGCCAGCAGTGAAGAACTAGCGGGAGTGAACATTCAGTACTTC
many TRBD1 TRBJ2-7 TRBV5-1 CASSLAGTGTYEQYF TGCGCCAGCAGCTTGGCCGGGACAGGGACCTACGAGCAGTACTTC
few - TRBJ2-2 TRBV6-1 CASRTRNTGELFF TGTGCCAGCAGAACTCGTAACACCGGGGAGCTGTTTTTT
- - TRBJ2-6 TRBV11-3 CASSTGSLGANVLTF TGTGCCAGCAGCACAGGCTCTTTGGGGGCCAACGTCCTGACTTTC
few - TRBJ1-4 TRBV20-1 CSAPTKGSGKLFF TGCAGTGCCCCGACCAAAGGATCTGGAAAACTGTTTTTT
- - TRBJ2-1 TRBV29-1 CSVARGEQFF TGCAGCGTCGCCCGGGGTGAGCAGTTCTTC
- - TRBJ2-1 TRBV7-9 CASRIGEYNEQFF TGTGCCAGCAGAATAGGAGAGTACAATGAGCAGTTCTTC
many - TRBJ1-5 TRBV30 CAWSAPGTQPQHF TGTGCCTGGAGTGCCCCGGGAACTCAGCCCCAGCATTTT
few TRBD2 TRBJ2-7 TRBV6-1 CACRPGLANYEQYF TGTGCCTGCAGACCCGGACTAGCGAACTACGAGCAGTACTTC